This TCR beta chain was identified in a study of post-analysis software for immune sequencing data. General study points: Elevated frequency relative to controls characterized a handful of TRBV segments in patients, TRBV5-6, TRBV5-1 and TRBV20-1 among them.

In regard to this clonotype: Its antigen remains unknown.

J was trimmed by 0 bases and V by 5 bases; bases with no gene match: 6. The CDR3 is made up of 15 amino acids. The germline CDR1 and CDR2 sequences are SGHVS and FNYEAQ. TCR beta cDNA libraries included unique molecular identifiers. MiXCR was run by TCRdb on the PCR reads, yielding one entry per CDR3 protein. The top ten clones hold around 11% of a sample with hundreds of thousands of distinct CDR3 sequences, 59% of them seen once. The V gene is TRBV7-6, the J gene TRBJ1-1; 7 bases match TRBD1. Sequenced sample: blood. This clonotype originated in a girl under 10 years old with multiple sclerosis. The CDR3 nucleotides are TGTGCCAGCAGCGCCGCAGGGGGAATGAACACTGAAGCTTTCTTT. This gives the protein CASSAAGGMNTEAFF.